This T cell receptor (beta chain) was obtained from a study of identical twins. General study results and limits: Researchers reported excess low generation probability among twin-shared out-of-frame alpha sequences.

V lost 4 bases and J 0 bases, leaving 12 bases between the germline ends. Germline V gene sequence: CDR1 MGHDK, CDR2 SYGVNS. CDR3 length: 15 residues. TCRdb processed the 5' RACE reads anew with MiXCR; each CDR3 protein has one entry. The sample lists approximately 500,000 distinct CDR3 sequences; roughly 26% were seen once. This clonotype was recorded many times. Its antigen is currently unknown. This sample was also put to use in a study of T cells expressing NK-cell markers.

The chain recombines TRBV25-1 with TRBJ2-5; D might be TRBD2 (6 bases). Material for sequencing was CD4+ T cells sorted from blood. This clonotype was sampled from a woman aged 18-29 years in good health. The CDR3 coding sequence is TGTGCCAGCAGTGCACCCACGGGAGACCAAGAGACCCAGTACTTC. It codes for CASSAPTGDQETQYF. Supplemented by reference TRBV25-1 and TRBJ2-5, the full variable domain reads EADIYQTPRYLVIGTGKKITLECSQTMGHDKMYWYQQDPGMELHLIHYSYGVNSTEKGDLSSESTVSRIRTEHFPLTLESARPSHTSQYLCASSAPTGDQETQYFGPGTRLLVL.